The 18 T cell receptor beta chains in this list originate from one sample, sequenced in a study of PD-L1 blockade in urothelial cancer. Clones were sequenced by immunoSEQ multiplex PCR, and TCRdb holds only the in-frame ones, with some missing. The sample lists 80,000 to 100,000 clones, 82% seen once, with approximately 9.5% in the top ten. The starting material was PBMCs, obtained around atezolizumab (anti-PD-L1) treatment. Every receptor here comes from a man aged 65-85 years with urothelial cancer.

The genes are TRBV6-1 and TRBJ1-2; TRBD1 matches 7 bases. Germline CDR1 is MNHNS and CDR2 is SASEGT. CDR3 size: 14 residues. The ends lost 4 bases at V and 9 bases at J; junction bases unmatched: 11. The CDR3 DNA is TGTGCCAGCAGTGTCATATCGAGGGACAGTCGCTACACCTTC. It encodes CASSVISRDSRYTF.

The chain carries TRBV7-8 and TRBJ2-7; TRBD1 matches 8 bases. The CDR3 covers 15 residues. V dropped 5 bases and J dropped 2; count of bases not matched to a gene: 8. Germline V gene sequence: CDR1 SGHVS, CDR2 FQNEAQ. The chain's CDR3 is CASSPDRGATYEQYF. DNA of the CDR3: TGTGCCAGCAGCCCCGACAGGGGTGCCACCTACGAGCAGTACTTC.

This clone was found once. The chain uses TRBV6-5 and TRBJ2-5; 11 bases line up with TRBD2. The ends lost 7 bases at V and 3 bases at J; junction bases unmatched: 1. The germline V gene has CDR1 MNHEY and CDR2 SVGAGI. This CDR3 region has 13 residues. CDR3 bases: TGTGCCAGCATACTAGCGGGGGAAGAGACCCAGTACTTC. Protein: CASILAGEETQYF.

The V call is TRBV27, the J call TRBJ1-1, with 9 bases aligning to TRBD1. The CDR3 runs to 18 residues. J was trimmed by 1 base and V by 4 bases; bases with no gene match: 13. Germline V gene data show CDR1 as MNHEY and CDR2 as SMNVEV (reference sequence). CDR3 bases: TGTGCCAGCAGTTCTCGCACCGGGACAGGGTGGCGGAACACTGAAGCTTTCTTT. Amino acids: CASSSRTGTGWRNTEAFF.

J is TRBJ2-5 and V is TRBV5-1; 7 bases align to TRBD1. Germline-derived CDR1 and CDR2 are SGHRS and YFSETQ. The ends lost 2 bases at V and 1 base at J; junction bases unmatched: 5. CDR3 size: 15 residues. The CDR3 loop reads CASSLGTDFQETQYF. CDR3 in DNA: TGCGCCAGCAGCTTAGGGACAGATTTCCAAGAGACCCAGTACTTC.

V usage is TRBV19 and J usage is TRBJ1-4; 9 positions match TRBD1. The CDR3 extends over 16 amino acids. V was clipped by 4 bases and J by 7 bases; unmatched bases: 10. CDR1 LNHDA and CDR2 SQIVND come from the germline V gene (reference sequence). This CDR3 is CASSRRDGTGTEKLFF. The DNA of the CDR3 is TGTGCCAGTAGTAGAAGAGACGGGACAGGGACTGAAAAACTGTTTTTT.

This clone was counted a few times. V usage is TRBV29-1 and J usage is TRBJ1-1; 7 bases line up with TRBD1. This CDR3 contains 13 residues. Germline CDR1 reads SQVTM; CDR2 reads ANQGSEA. V shed 4 bases, J shed 5 bases, and the junction held 7 bases outside the gene matches. The CDR3 reads CSVGKDRLTEAFF. As DNA, the CDR3 is TGCAGCGTTGGGAAGGACAGGCTAACTGAAGCTTTCTTT. The full variable domain, its missing parts supplied by reference TRBV29-1 and TRBJ1-1, is SAVISQKPSRDICQRGTSLTIQCQVDSQVTMMFWYRQQPGQSLTLIATANQGSEATYESGFVIDKFPISRPNLTFSTLTVSNMSPEDSSIYLCSVGKDRLTEAFFGQGTRLTVV.

The V call is TRBV30, the J call TRBJ2-7, with a possible D match to TRBD2 (5 bases). The CDR3 has 14 residues. CDR1 is GTSNPN and CDR2 is SVGIG in the germline V gene (reference sequence). Between the trimmed V and J ends, which lost 2 bases and 5 bases, there was a span of 16 bases. The chain's CDR3 is CAWSTIGEIHEQYF. The CDR3 nucleotides read TGTGCCTGGAGTACGATCGGGGAGATCCACGAGCAGTACTTC. Full variable domain (outside the CDR3, taken from reference TRBV30 and TRBJ2-7): SQTIHQWPATLVQPVGSPLSLECTVEGTSNPNLYWYRQAAGRGLQLLFYSVGIGQISSEVPQNLSASRPQDRQFILSSKKLLLSDSGFYLCAWSTIGEIHEQYFGPGTRLTVT.

The chain has TRBV30 and TRBJ1-2; D is unclear. Germline lookup yields CDR1 GTSNPN and CDR2 SVGIG (reference sequence). The CDR3 length is 16 residues. The germline V and J ends were trimmed by 3 bases and 4 bases, with 21 bases remaining between them. For the CDR3, the DNA is TGTGCCTGGAGCGGGGAGGATGGACGGTCAACCTATGGCTACACCTTC. This sequence encodes CAWSGEDGRSTYGYTF.

CDR3 sequence (DNA): TGTGCCTGGAGTGGCCCCCCCTCTCGGGAGACCCAGTACTTC. Translating it yields CAWSGPPSRETQYF. J is TRBJ2-5 and V is TRBV30, with D hard to call. This CDR3 spans 14 amino acids. Germline CDR1 and CDR2: GTSNPN and SVGIG (reference sequence). V was clipped by 1 base and J by 5 bases, with 14 bases between them.

The chain is built from TRBV27 and TRBJ1-2, with 7 bases fitting TRBD1. The CDR3 is 12 amino acids. Germline CDR1 MNHEY, CDR2 SMNVEV (reference sequence). The trim removed 8 bases at V and 8 bases at J, leaving 8 bases unmatched. The CDR3 spells CASSPTGDGYTF. CDR3 coding DNA: TGTGCCAGCTCCCCCACAGGGGACGGCTACACCTTC.

This clone appeared a single time. The V and J genes are TRBV19 and TRBJ2-3, with D tentatively TRBD2 (6 bases). V lost 3 bases and J 2 bases, leaving 15 bases between the germline ends. The CDR3 is 16 amino acids. CDR1 LNHDA and CDR2 SQIVND come from the germline V gene (reference sequence). CDR3: CASSIRRASATDTQYF. In nucleotides, the CDR3 is TGTGCCAGTAGTATTAGGCGGGCTAGCGCCACAGATACGCAGTATTTT.

The V gene is TRBV15, the J gene TRBJ1-5; 10 bases align to TRBD1. V was clipped by 4 bases and J by 2 bases; unmatched bases: 8. This CDR3 has 17 amino acids. Germline lookup yields CDR1 LNHNV and CDR2 YYDKDF (reference sequence). The CDR3 is CATSKRTGGFGNQPQHF. The CDR3 bases are TGTGCCACCAGCAAGAGGACAGGGGGATTTGGCAATCAGCCCCAGCATTTT.

This clone was found a few times. At one of its ends the junction is not consistent with the germline gene, which may arise from a read error. This chain links TRBV19 with TRBJ1-5; D remains unclear. Germline V gives CDR1 LNHDA, CDR2 SQIVND (reference sequence). This CDR3 region has 12 residues. This CDR3 is CASSIDLYPVSF. The CDR3 DNA reads as TGTGCCAGTAGTATAGATCTCTACCCTGTGAGTTTT.

The CDR3 sequence: CASSADREGELFF. CDR3 DNA: TGTGCCAGCAGTGCTGACAGGGAAGGGGAGCTGTTTTTT. The chain links TRBV6-5 to TRBJ2-2, with TRBD1 matching 7 bases. This CDR3 is 13 amino acids long. V gave up 5 bases and J gave up 8 bases; unmatched junction bases: 5. Germline V gene data show CDR1 as MNHEY and CDR2 as SVGAGI.

The chain is built from TRBV6-5 and TRBJ1-1; the D gene is possibly TRBD1 (6 bases). CDR3 length: 14 amino acids. Trimming took 6 bases from V and 0 from J, leaving 11 bases between them. Germline V gene lookup returns CDR1 MNHEY and CDR2 SVGAGI. In nucleotides, the CDR3 is TGTGCCAGCAGGCATGGGACACTGAACACTGAAGCTTTCTTT. Amino acid sequence: CASRHGTLNTEAFF.

V and J are TRBV2 and TRBJ1-2; weak D call: TRBD1 (6 bases). The germline gives CDR1 SNHLY, CDR2 FYNNEI. This CDR3 has 14 amino acids. V lost 6 bases and J lost 0, with 11 bases in between. CDR3 DNA: TGTGCCAGCAGCCTCAGGGGAGCTAACTATGGCTACACCTTC. Residues: CASSLRGANYGYTF.

This clone was seen a single time. The chain carries TRBV7-8 and TRBJ2-7; weak D call: TRBD1 (5 bases). The germline V and J ends were trimmed by 5 bases and 6 bases, with 14 bases remaining between them. This CDR3 has 13 residues. Germline loops: CDR1 SGHVS, CDR2 FQNEAQ. The DNA of the CDR3 is TGTGCCAGCAGCCCCAGGGTTGGGGCCGAGCAGTACTTC. The encoded protein is CASSPRVGAEQYF.